Below, 6 T cell receptor beta chains from the same sample are listed, as sequenced in a study of cytotoxic CD8 clonotypes in ibrutinib-treated CLL (dated by TCRdb to the early 2020s). To prepare the library, the immunoSEQ multiplex PCR assay was applied. The immuneACCESS repertoire file appears here via TCRdb, limited to in-frame rearrangements. These files lack a portion of the clones; in checked studies, under half of the deficit traces to unresolved V genes, and the cause of the others is not known. The sample data list approximately 50,000 clones, and roughly 71% of these were observed just once. The ten largest clonotypes hold around two fifths of the sample. In light of the paper, this sample's time point label describes: about a year on ibrutinib. The material was PBMCs, obtained after 12 months of ibrutinib treatment. The receptors shown here come from a human donor with chronic lymphocytic leukemia.

The rearrangement links TRBV28 to TRBJ1-6; maybe TRBD1 (5 bases). The CDR3 sequence is 13 residues long. Germline V lookup: CDR1 MDHEN, CDR2 SYDVKM. The V end lost 2 bases, the J end lost 8 bases, and 7 bases lay between the germline ends. In DNA form, the CDR3 reads TGTGCCAGCAGTTTAGACAGTCATTCACCCCTCCACTTT. The encoded protein is CASSLDSHSPLHF.

In this sample, this clone turned up a few times. This rearrangement joins TRBV9 to TRBJ2-1, with TRBD2 identical over 14 bases. The CDR3 extends over 17 amino acids. The ends lost 4 bases at V and 8 bases at J; junction bases unmatched: 11. Germline assignment: CDR1 SGDLS and CDR2 YYNGEE. CDR3 sequence (DNA): TGTGCCAGCAGCTTCACGACTAGCGGGAGGGCCGGAGATGAGCAGTTCTTC. Its protein product is CASSFTTSGRAGDEQFF.

The chain links TRBV10-3 to TRBJ2-5; TRBD1 might be the D (5 bases). Germline V lookup: CDR1 ENHRY, CDR2 SYGVKD. Trimming removed 5 bases at V and 5 bases at J, with 12 bases between. The CDR3 totals 13 residues. CDR3 bases: TGTGCCATCAGTACAGGACACGATGAGACCCAGTACTTC. It specifies CAISTGHDETQYF.

The chain employs TRBV28 and TRBJ2-5; D is unclear. The germline gives CDR1 MDHEN, CDR2 SYDVKM. Trimming removed 7 bases at V and 3 bases at J, with 12 bases between. CDR3 length: 13 amino acids. The chain's CDR3 is CASNVGWEETQYF. CDR3 DNA: TGTGCCAGCAACGTGGGATGGGAAGAGACCCAGTACTTC.

CDR3 residues: CASSPMGGNSGANVLTF. CDR3 sequence (DNA): TGTGCCAGCTCACCCATGGGGGGGAACTCTGGGGCCAACGTCCTGACTTTC. This chain joins TRBV18 and TRBJ2-6; 7 bases fit TRBD2. The V gene end was trimmed by 3 bases and the J gene end by 0 bases; junction bases not matched to a gene: 5. In germline, CDR1 is KGHSH, CDR2 LQKENI. The CDR3 contains 17 residues.

The rearrangement uses TRBV29-1 and TRBJ2-5, with TRBD1 as a possible D gene (6 bases). CDR1 and CDR2 (germline): SQVTM, ANQGSEA. Trimming took 4 bases from V and 8 from J, leaving 14 bases between them. There are 12 residues in the CDR3. CDR3 sequence: CSVVVTGLTQYF. As DNA, the CDR3 is TGCAGCGTTGTGGTGACAGGCCTAACCCAGTACTTC.